Each of the 13 T cell receptor beta chains below was sequenced from the same sample in a study of T cell repertoires in cytomegalovirus infection. TCRdb ran MiXCR on the reads and lists one entry per CDR3 protein. This repertoire shows hundreds of thousands of distinct CDR3 sequences, around a third found once; its top ten account for 15% to 20%. These receptors are not linked to any known antigen. Specimen: cultured PBMCs, collected from culture after CMV antigen stimulation. The receptors originated from a human donor in good health (CMV status not recorded). Some clones in this sample may be carry-over from other donors' samples.

The rearrangement uses TRBV6-8 and TRBJ2-1; 8 nucleotides match TRBD2. Germline-derived CDR1 and CDR2 are MNHGY and SAAAGT. This CDR3 has 13 residues. With V trimmed by 6 bases and J by 9 bases, 7 bases remained unmatched. This chain's CDR3 is CASSPGTRGEQFF. CDR3 nucleotides: TGTGCCAGCAGCCCAGGGACTAGGGGTGAGCAGTTCTTC.

The sample holds a few counts of this clonotype. The genes are TRBV7-8 and TRBJ2-2; possible D gene TRBD2, 5 bases. Germline V gives CDR1 SGHVS, CDR2 FQNEAQ. With 6 bases removed from V and 2 bases from J, the gap between germline ends came to 13 bases. This CDR3 is 15 amino acids long. The CDR3 DNA sequence: TGTGCCAGCAGGGGAGCTAGAGTTAACACCGGGGAGCTGTTTTTT. Amino acids: CASRGARVNTGELFF.

This clonotype was observed a few times. The rearrangement joins TRBV9 to TRBJ2-1, with TRBD2 identical over 11 bases. Germline V lookup: CDR1 SGDLS, CDR2 YYNGEE. Trimming took 3 bases from V and 2 from J; bases not matched to a gene: 10. The CDR3 contains 18 residues. The CDR3 region has the DNA TGTGCCAGCAGCGCCCCCCGGACTAGCGGGCGTACCTACAATGAGCAGTTCTTC. Its protein is CASSAPRTSGRTYNEQFF.

V and J are TRBV12-3 or TRBV12-4 and TRBJ1-5; D is unresolved. This CDR3 comprises 12 residues. Trimming removed 3 bases at V and 9 bases at J, with 9 bases between. The CDR3 nucleotides read TGTGCCAGCAGTTTCGGTGTGGGGCCCCAGCATTTT. It codes for CASSFGVGPQHF.

This clonotype was seen a few times. The rearrangement uses TRBV10-3 and TRBJ2-2; TRBD1 agrees at 10 bases. This CDR3 spans 18 amino acids. The V gene end was trimmed by 6 bases and the J gene end by 0 bases; junction bases not matched to a gene: 10. From germline, CDR1 is ENHRY and CDR2 SYGVKD. Here the CDR3 DNA reads TGTGCCATCAGCGGGGGGACAGGGGCGGCGGCGAACACCGGGGAGCTGTTTTTT. Its protein product is CAISGGTGAAANTGELFF.

This clonotype came up a few times. V is TRBV12-3 or TRBV12-4 and J is TRBJ1-1; no clear D. CDR3 size: 12 residues. V gave up 5 bases and J gave up 11 bases, with 15 bases separating them. CDR3 nucleotides: TGTGCCAGCAGTCCCTCCATCCAAGTGGCTTTCTTT. It yields the protein CASSPSIQVAFF.

This rearrangement joins TRBV4-3 to TRBJ2-2; TRBD2 matches 9 bases. This CDR3 has 18 residues. Germline V gives CDR1 LGHNA, CDR2 YSLEER. V lost 1 base to trimming and J lost 6 bases; unmatched junction nucleotides: 12. The CDR3 is CASSQAGVPGLAPGELFF. The CDR3 DNA follows: TGCGCCAGCAGCCAAGCAGGCGTCCCGGGACTAGCCCCCGGGGAGCTGTTTTTT.

CDR3 residues: CASSRPMALDYEQYF. CDR3 in DNA: TGTGCCAGCAGCCGCCCTATGGCTTTGGACTACGAGCAGTACTTC. The chain recombines TRBV7-9 with TRBJ2-7; D not resolved. Trimming took off 5 bases at V and 3 bases at J, with 17 bases between the two ends. There are 15 residues in the CDR3. Per germline, CDR1 SEHNR and CDR2 FQNEAQ (reference sequence).

The V call is TRBV2, the J call TRBJ2-7; D is tentatively TRBD1 or TRBD2 (5 bases each). V lost 8 bases, J lost 0 bases, and 11 bases lay in between. The CDR3 covers 13 residues. In germline, CDR1 is SNHLY, CDR2 FYNNEI. The CDR3 sequence: CASRQGPSYEQYF. Written as DNA, the CDR3 is TGTGCCAGCCGGCAGGGACCCTCCTACGAGCAGTACTTC. The full variable domain, rest sourced from reference TRBV2 and TRBJ2-7, is EPEVTQTPSHQVTQMGQEVILRCVPISNHLYFYWYRQILGQKVEFLVSFYNNEISEKSEIFDDQFSVERPDGSNFTLKIRSTKLEDSAMYFCASRQGPSYEQYFGPGTRLTVT.

The chain links TRBV12-5 to TRBJ1-1; D is ambiguous. In germline, CDR1 is LGHNT, CDR2 FRNRAP. The CDR3 is made up of 14 amino acids. Trimming pared 0 bases from V and 1 base from J, leaving 6 bases between. The CDR3: CASGLVLENTEAFF. CDR3 sequence (DNA): TGTGCTAGTGGTTTGGTATTGGAGAACACTGAAGCTTTCTTT.

The CDR3 coding sequence is TGTGCCAGCAGCCAAGGGTTCGTCTGGGAGCAGTACTTC. This gives the protein CASSQGFVWEQYF. The V call is TRBV12-3 or TRBV12-4, the J call TRBJ2-7, with D hard to call. V was pared by 6 bases and J by 7 bases, with 16 bases between. This CDR3 spans 13 amino acids.

V gene TRBV10-3 combines with J gene TRBJ2-3; D may be TRBD1 (7 bases). Germline CDR1 ENHRY, CDR2 SYGVKD. This CDR3 contains 15 residues. Trimming cost V 3 bases and J 0 bases, with 10 bases left between them. The CDR3 nucleotides read TGTGCCATCAGTGACAGGGGGGATAGCACAGATACGCAGTATTTT. It codes for CAISDRGDSTDTQYF.

This clonotype was counted many times. The V call is TRBV11-2, the J call TRBJ2-1; TRBD2 matches 13 bases. Germline trimming cut 5 bases from V and 6 bases from J; bases unmatched to any gene: 7. Germline CDR1 SGHAT, CDR2 FQNNGV. This CDR3 region has 16 residues. The CDR3 DNA reads as TGTGCCAGCAGCCCAACTAGCGGGAGGGCCATCAATGAGCAGTTCTTC. Its translation: CASSPTSGRAINEQFF.